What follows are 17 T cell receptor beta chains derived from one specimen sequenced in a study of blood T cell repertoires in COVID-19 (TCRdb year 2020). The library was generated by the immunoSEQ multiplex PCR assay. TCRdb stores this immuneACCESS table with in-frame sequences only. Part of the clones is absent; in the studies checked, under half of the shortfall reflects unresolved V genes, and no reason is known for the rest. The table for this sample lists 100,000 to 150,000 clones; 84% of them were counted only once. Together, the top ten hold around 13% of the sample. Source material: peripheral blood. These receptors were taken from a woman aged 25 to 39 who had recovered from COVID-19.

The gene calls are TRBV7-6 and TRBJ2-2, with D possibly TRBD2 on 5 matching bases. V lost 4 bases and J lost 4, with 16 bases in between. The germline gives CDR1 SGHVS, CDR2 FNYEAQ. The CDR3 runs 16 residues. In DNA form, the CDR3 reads TGTGCCAGCAGCTCTCGGGGTTATCGTGGCACCGGGGAGCTGTTTTTT. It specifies CASSSRGYRGTGELFF.

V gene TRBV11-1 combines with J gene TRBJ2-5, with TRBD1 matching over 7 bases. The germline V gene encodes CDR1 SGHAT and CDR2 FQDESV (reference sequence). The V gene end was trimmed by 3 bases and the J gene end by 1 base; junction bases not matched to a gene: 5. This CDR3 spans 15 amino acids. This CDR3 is CASSFNRGSQETQYF. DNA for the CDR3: TGTGCCAGCAGCTTCAACAGGGGATCCCAAGAGACCCAGTACTTC.

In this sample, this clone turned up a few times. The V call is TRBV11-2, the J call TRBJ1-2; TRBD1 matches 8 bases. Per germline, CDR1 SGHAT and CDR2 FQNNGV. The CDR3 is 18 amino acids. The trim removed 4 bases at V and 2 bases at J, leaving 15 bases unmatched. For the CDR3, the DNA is TGTGCCAGCAGCTCCTTAAGGGACAGGAGCCTGCTAAACTATGGCTACACCTTC. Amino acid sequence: CASSSLRDRSLLNYGYTF.

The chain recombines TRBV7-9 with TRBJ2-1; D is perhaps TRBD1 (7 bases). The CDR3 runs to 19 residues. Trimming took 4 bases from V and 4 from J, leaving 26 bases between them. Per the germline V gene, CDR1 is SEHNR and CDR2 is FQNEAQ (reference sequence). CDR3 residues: CASSSNVPGTRQGYNEQFF. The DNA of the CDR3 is TGTGCCAGCAGCTCCAACGTACCTGGGACTCGACAGGGTTACAATGAGCAGTTCTTC.

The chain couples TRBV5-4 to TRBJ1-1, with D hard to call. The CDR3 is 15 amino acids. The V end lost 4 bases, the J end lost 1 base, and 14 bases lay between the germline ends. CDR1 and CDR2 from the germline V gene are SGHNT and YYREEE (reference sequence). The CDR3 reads CASSPRGPPNTEAFF. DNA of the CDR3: TGTGCCAGCAGCCCTCGCGGTCCCCCGAACACTGAAGCTTTCTTT.

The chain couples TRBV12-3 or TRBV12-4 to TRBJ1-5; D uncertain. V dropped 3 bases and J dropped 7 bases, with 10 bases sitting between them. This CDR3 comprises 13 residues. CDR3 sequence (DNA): TGTGCCAGCAGTTTGGTTAACGGGCAGCCCCAGCATTTT. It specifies CASSLVNGQPQHF.

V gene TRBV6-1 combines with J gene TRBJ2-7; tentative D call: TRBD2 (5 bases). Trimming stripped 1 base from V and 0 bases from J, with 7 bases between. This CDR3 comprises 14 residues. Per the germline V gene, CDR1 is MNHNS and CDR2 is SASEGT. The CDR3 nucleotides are TGTGCCAGCAGTGAAGGGGGAGACTCCTACGAGCAGTACTTC. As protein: CASSEGGDSYEQYF.

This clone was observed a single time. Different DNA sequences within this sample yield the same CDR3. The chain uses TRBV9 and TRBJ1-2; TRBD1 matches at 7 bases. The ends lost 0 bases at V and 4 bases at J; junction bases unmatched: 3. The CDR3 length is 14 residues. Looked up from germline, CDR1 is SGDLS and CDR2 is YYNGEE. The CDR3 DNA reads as TGTGCCAGCAGCGTAGCGGGACAGAGCTATGGCTACACCTTC. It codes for CASSVAGQSYGYTF.

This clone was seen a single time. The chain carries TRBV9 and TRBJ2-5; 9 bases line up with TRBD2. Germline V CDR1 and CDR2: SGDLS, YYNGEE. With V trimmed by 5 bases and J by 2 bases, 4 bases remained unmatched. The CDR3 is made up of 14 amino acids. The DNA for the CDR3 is TGTGCCAGCAGTAGCGGGGGACTTCAAGAGACCCAGTACTTC. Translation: CASSSGGLQETQYF.

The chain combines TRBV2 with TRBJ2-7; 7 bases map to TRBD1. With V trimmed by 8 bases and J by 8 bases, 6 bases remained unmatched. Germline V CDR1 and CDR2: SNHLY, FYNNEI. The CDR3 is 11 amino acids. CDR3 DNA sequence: TGTGCCAGCGTTGACAGGGTAAAGCAGTACTTC. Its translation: CASVDRVKQYF. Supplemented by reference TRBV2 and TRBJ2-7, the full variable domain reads EPEVTQTPSHQVTQMGQEVILRCVPISNHLYFYWYRQILGQKVEFLVSFYNNEISEKSEIFDDQFSVERPDGSNFTLKIRSTKLEDSAMYFCASVDRVKQYFGPGTRLTVT.

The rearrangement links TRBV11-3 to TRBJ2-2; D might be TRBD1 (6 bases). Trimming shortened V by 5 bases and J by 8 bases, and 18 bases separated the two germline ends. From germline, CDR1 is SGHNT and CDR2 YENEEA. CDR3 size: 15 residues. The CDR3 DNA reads TGTGCCAGCAGCGTCACCTACACAGGGTTGGGGGAGCTGTTTTTT. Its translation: CASSVTYTGLGELFF.

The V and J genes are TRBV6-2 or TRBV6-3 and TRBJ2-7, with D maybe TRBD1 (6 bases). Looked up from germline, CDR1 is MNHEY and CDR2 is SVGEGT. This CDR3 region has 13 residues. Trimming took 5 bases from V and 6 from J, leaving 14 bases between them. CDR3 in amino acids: CASSQIQGREQYF. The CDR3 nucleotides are TGTGCCAGCAGTCAAATACAGGGTCGCGAGCAGTACTTC.

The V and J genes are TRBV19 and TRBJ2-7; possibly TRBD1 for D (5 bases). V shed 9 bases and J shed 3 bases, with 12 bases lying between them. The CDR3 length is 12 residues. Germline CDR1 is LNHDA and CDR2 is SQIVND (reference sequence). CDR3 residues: CASAGRGYEQYF. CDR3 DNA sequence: TGTGCCAGCGCAGGGCGAGGCTACGAGCAGTACTTC.

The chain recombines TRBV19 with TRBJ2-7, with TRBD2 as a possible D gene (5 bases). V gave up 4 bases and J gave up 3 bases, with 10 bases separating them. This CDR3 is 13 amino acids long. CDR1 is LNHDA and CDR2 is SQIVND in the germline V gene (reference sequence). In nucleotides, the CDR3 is TGTGCCAGTAGTAAGGACGGGAACTACGAGCAGTACTTC. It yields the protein CASSKDGNYEQYF.

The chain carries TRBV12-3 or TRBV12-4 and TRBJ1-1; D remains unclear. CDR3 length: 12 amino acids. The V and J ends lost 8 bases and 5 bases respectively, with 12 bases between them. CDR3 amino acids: CASRDAGTEAFF. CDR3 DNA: TGTGCCAGCCGTGATGCGGGGACTGAAGCTTTCTTT.

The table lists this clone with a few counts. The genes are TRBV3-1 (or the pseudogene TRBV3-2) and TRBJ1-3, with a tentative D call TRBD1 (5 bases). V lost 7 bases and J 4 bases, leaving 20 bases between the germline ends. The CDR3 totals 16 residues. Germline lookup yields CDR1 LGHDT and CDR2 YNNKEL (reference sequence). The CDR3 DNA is TGTGCCAGCAACCCCAACTCAGGGTTTGGAGGAAACACCATATATTTT. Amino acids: CASNPNSGFGGNTIYF.

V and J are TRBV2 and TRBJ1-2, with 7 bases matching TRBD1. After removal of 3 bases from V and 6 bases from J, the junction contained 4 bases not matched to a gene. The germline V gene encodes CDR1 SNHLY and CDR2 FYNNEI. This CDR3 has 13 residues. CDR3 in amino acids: CASSDDRENGYTF. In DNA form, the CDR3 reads TGTGCCAGCAGTGATGACAGGGAGAATGGCTACACCTTC.